Listed below are T cell receptor beta chains from one sample, sequenced in a study of T cells in Graves' hyperthyroidism and ophthalmopathy. One entry per CDR3 protein, called by TCRdb with MiXCR from the multiplex PCR reads. The sample holds hundreds of thousands of distinct CDR3 sequences, around 15% seen once. What was sequenced was blood. These receptors all come from a woman between 18 and 29 years old with Graves' hyperthyroidism. Both conserved end residues are part of each CDR3. D genes are given only for firm matches. The listing skips clone size in some rows; elsewhere it reads once, few, many or a size class.

d_call,j_call,v_call,cdr3_length,clone_size,cdr3_aa,cdr3_nt
TRBD1,TRBJ2-7,TRBV13,14,few,CASSLGQGQAPQYF,TGTGCCAGCAGCCTAGGACAGGGGCAAGCGCCGCAGTACTTC
TRBD2,TRBJ2-1,TRBV7-9,17,.,CASTPLGGLASHNEQFF,TGTGCCAGCACCCCATTGGGGGGACTAGCTTCTCACAATGAGCAGTTCTTC
.,TRBJ1-1,TRBV20-1,12,.,CSARLQDTEDFF,TGCAGTGCTAGGCTTCAGGACACTGAAGATTTCTTT
TRBD1,TRBJ1-1,TRBV3-1,16,many,CASSRTGGAGNTEAFF,TGTGCCAGCAGCAGGACAGGGGGCGCGGGGAACACTGAAGCTTTCTTT
.,TRBJ1-2,TRBV5-5,14,few,CASGNRTANYGYTF,TGTGCCAGCGGTAACCGGACAGCTAACTATGGCTACACCTTC
.,TRBJ2-7,TRBV6-2/TRBV6-3,14,.,CASSTYRAGYEQYF,TGTGCCAGCAGCACCTACAGGGCTGGCTACGAGCAGTACTTC
.,TRBJ2-7,TRBV9,13,many,CASSVVIGSEQYF,TGTGCCAGCAGCGTAGTAATCGGGTCCGAGCAGTACTTC
.,TRBJ1-6,TRBV27,17,many,CASSRERSSAYNSPLHF,TGTGCCAGCAGCCGTGAAAGGTCCTCTGCATATAATTCACCCCTCCACTTT
.,TRBJ1-5,TRBV7-8,16,few,CASSFLGGNGNQPQHF,TGTGCCAGCAGCTTTTTGGGGGGCAATGGCAATCAGCCCCAGCATTTT
.,TRBJ2-1,TRBV20-1,11,.,CSPRQYNEQFF,TGCAGTCCCAGACAGTACAATGAGCAGTTCTTC
.,TRBJ2-1,TRBV5-8,15,many,CASKKRDAVLDEQFF,TGTGCCAGCAAGAAACGGGACGCAGTCCTCGATGAGCAGTTCTTC
.,TRBJ2-5,TRBV20-1,13,.,CSALSGDGETQYF,TGCAGTGCTCTTTCGGGAGATGGAGAGACCCAGTACTTC
TRBD1,TRBJ2-2,TRBV2,14,many,CASSEETGPGELFF,TGTGCCAGCAGTGAAGAGACAGGGCCCGGGGAGCTGTTTTTT
TRBD2,TRBJ2-1,TRBV12-3/TRBV12-4,15,once,CASSLASGGAEEQFF,TGTGCCAGCAGTTTAGCGTCGGGAGGGGCCGAGGAGCAGTTCTTC
.,TRBJ2-5,TRBV5-1,13,.,CASSLQFSETQYF,TGCGCCAGCAGCTTGCAGTTCTCAGAGACCCAGTACTTC
TRBD2,TRBJ2-7,TRBV3-1,16,many,CASRHRRLAGSYEQYF,TGTGCCAGCAGGCACCGAAGACTAGCGGGCTCCTACGAGCAGTACTTC
TRBD2,TRBJ2-2,TRBV6-1,16,few,CASRTGTSGGTGELFF,TGTGCCAGCAGAACCGGGACTAGCGGGGGGACCGGGGAGCTGTTTTTT
.,TRBJ2-3,TRBV6-2/TRBV6-3,11,few,CASSLVYTQYF,TGTGCCAGCAGTTTGGTTTATACGCAGTATTTT
TRBD1,TRBJ1-2,TRBV9,12,few,CASSGQGTGYTF,TGTGCCAGCTCCGGACAGGGGACTGGCTACACCTTC
.,TRBJ2-1,TRBV7-6,14,few,CASSLRSSWDEQFF,TGTGCCAGCAGCTTAAGGTCGAGCTGGGATGAGCAGTTCTTC
TRBD1,TRBJ2-5,TRBV3-1,13,few,CASTTRGRETQYF,TGTGCCAGCACTACCAGGGGGCGAGAGACCCAGTACTTC
TRBD1,TRBJ2-3,TRBV12-3/TRBV12-4,16,.,CASSPGTGGGLDTQYF,TGTGCCAGCAGTCCCGGGACAGGGGGGGGTTTAGATACGCAGTATTTT
.,TRBJ2-1,TRBV5-1,14,many,CASSLGLNNNEQFF,TGCGCCAGCAGCTTGGGGCTAAATAACAATGAGCAGTTCTTC
TRBD2,TRBJ2-5,TRBV2,14,.,CASGKASGSTQEYF,TGTGCCAGCGGGAAGGCTAGCGGGAGCACACAAGAGTACTTC
TRBD1,TRBJ1-2,TRBV19,13,.,CASSETGADGYTF,TGTGCCAGTAGTGAAACAGGGGCGGATGGCTACACCTTC
TRBD1,TRBJ1-2,TRBV5-1,14,.,CASSKDRDAYGYTF,TGCGCCAGCAGCAAAGACAGGGACGCCTATGGCTACACCTTC
.,TRBJ1-5,TRBV12-3/TRBV12-4,17,.,CASSLVGAEFSNQPQHF,TGTGCCAGCAGTTTAGTGGGGGCGGAATTTAGCAATCAGCCCCAGCATTTT
.,TRBJ1-5,TRBV20-1,17,few,CSARDASKGVTNQPQHF,TGCAGTGCTAGAGATGCGTCGAAGGGGGTTACCAATCAGCCCCAGCATTTT
TRBD1,TRBJ2-2,TRBV6-5,15,.,CASSYRDRAFGELFF,TGTGCCAGCAGTTACAGGGACAGAGCTTTCGGGGAGCTGTTTTTT
TRBD2,TRBJ2-5,TRBV7-2,13,many,CASSHGLEETQYF,TGTGCCAGCAGCCACGGACTAGAAGAGACCCAGTACTTC
.,TRBJ1-5,TRBV19,17,.,CASSSPPGSHSNQPQHF,TGTGCCAGTAGTAGCCCCCCGGGCAGCCATAGCAATCAGCCCCAGCATTTT
.,TRBJ2-7,TRBV20-1,14,few,CSARAGAGGYEQYF,TGCAGTGCTAGAGCGGGGGCAGGGGGCTACGAGCAGTACTTC